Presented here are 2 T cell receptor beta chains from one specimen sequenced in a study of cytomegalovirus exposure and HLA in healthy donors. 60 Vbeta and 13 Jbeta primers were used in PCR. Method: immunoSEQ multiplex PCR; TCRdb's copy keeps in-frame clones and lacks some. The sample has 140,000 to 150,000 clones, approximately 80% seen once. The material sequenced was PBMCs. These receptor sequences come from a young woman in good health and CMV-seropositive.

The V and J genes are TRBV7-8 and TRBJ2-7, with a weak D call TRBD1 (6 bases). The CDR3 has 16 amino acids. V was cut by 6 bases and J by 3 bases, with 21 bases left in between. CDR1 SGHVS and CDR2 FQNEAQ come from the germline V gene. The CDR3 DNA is TGTGCCAGCAGGAGTGCCAGGGGATGGGGTTACTACGAGCAGTACTTC. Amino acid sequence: CASRSARGWGYYEQYF. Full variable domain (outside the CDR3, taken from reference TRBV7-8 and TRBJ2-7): GAGVSQSPRYKVAKRGQDVALRCDPISGHVSLFWYQQALGQGPEFLTYFQNEAQLDKSGLPSDRFFAERPEGSVSTLKIQRTQQEDSAVYLCASRSARGWGYYEQYFGPGTRLTVT.

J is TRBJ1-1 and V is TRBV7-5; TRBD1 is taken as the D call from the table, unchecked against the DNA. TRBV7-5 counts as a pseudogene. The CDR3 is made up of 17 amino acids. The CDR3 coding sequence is TGTGCCAGAGGGTCCGCCGGGACAGGGGGGGGTGACACTGAAGCTTTCTTT. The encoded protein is CARGSAGTGGGDTEAFF.